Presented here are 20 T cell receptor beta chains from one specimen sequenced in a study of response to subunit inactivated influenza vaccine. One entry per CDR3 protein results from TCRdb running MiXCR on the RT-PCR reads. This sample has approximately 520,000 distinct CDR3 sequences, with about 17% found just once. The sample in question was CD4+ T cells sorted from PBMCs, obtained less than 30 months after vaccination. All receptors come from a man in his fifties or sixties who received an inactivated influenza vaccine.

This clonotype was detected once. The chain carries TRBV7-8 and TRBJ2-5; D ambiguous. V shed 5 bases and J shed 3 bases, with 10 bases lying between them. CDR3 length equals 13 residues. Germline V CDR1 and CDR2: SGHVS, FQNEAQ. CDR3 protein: CASSPQGKETQYF. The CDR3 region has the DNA TGTGCCAGCAGCCCACAAGGGAAAGAGACCCAGTACTTC.

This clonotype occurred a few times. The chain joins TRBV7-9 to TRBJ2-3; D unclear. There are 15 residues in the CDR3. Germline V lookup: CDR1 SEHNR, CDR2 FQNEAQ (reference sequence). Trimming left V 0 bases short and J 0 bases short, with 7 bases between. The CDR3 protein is CASSLAAASTDTQYF. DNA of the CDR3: TGTGCCAGCAGCTTAGCGGCAGCTAGCACAGATACGCAGTATTTT. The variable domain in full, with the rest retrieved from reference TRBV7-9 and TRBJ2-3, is DTGVSQNPRHKITKRGQNVTFRCDPISEHNRLYWYRQTLGQGPEFLTYFQNEAQLEKSRLLSDRFSAERPKGSFSTLEIQRTEQGDSAMYLCASSLAAASTDTQYFGPGTRLTVL.

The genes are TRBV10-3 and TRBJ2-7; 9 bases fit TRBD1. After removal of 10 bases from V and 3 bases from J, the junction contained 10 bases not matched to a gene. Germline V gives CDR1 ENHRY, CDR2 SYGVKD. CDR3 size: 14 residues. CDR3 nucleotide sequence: TGTGCCAGCACCGGACAGGGGAAAGTCTACGAGCAGTACTTC. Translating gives CASTGQGKVYEQYF.

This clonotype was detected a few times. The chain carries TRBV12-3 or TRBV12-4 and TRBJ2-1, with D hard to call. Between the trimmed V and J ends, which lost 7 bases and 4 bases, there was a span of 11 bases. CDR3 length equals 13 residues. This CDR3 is CASIGGRYNEQFF. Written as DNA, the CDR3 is TGTGCCAGCATCGGCGGACGTTACAATGAGCAGTTCTTC.

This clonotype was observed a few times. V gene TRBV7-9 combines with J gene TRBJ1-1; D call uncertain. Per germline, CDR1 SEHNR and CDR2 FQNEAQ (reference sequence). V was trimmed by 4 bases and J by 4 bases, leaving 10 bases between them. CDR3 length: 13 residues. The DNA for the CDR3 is TGTGCCAGCAGCTGGGGAGGGAGCACTGAAGCTTTCTTT. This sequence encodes CASSWGGSTEAFF. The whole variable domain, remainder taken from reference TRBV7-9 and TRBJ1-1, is DTGVSQNPRHKITKRGQNVTFRCDPISEHNRLYWYRQTLGQGPEFLTYFQNEAQLEKSRLLSDRFSAERPKGSFSTLEIQRTEQGDSAMYLCASSWGGSTEAFFGQGTRLTVV.

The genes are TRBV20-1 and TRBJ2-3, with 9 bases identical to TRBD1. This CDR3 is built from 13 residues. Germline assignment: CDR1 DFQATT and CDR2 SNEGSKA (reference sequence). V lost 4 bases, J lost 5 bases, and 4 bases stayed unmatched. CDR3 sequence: CSATGTGLDTQYF. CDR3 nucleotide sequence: TGCAGTGCTACCGGGACAGGGCTAGATACGCAGTATTTT.

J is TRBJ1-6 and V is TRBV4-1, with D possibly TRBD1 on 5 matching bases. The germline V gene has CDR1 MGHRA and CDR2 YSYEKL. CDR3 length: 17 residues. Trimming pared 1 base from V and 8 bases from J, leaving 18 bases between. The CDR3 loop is CASSQGQAGPRDSPLHF. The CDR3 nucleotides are TGCGCCAGCAGCCAAGGACAAGCAGGGCCAAGGGATTCACCCCTCCACTTT.

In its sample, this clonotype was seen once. CDR3 coding DNA: TGCAGCGTTGAAGGGGGCGCGGGGACTGAAGCTTTCTTT. Protein: CSVEGGAGTEAFF. The genes are TRBV29-1 and TRBJ1-1; perhaps TRBD1 as D (5 bases). The CDR3 totals 13 residues. Germline CDR1 is SQVTM and CDR2 is ANQGSEA. Trimming pared 1 base from V and 5 bases from J, leaving 11 bases between.

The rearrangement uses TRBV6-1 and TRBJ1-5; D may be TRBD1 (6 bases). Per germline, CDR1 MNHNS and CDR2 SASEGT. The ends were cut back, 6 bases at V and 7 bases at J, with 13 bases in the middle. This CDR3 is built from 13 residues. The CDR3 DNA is TGTGCCAGCAGAAAACAGGGTGACCAGCCCCAGCATTTT. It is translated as CASRKQGDQPQHF.

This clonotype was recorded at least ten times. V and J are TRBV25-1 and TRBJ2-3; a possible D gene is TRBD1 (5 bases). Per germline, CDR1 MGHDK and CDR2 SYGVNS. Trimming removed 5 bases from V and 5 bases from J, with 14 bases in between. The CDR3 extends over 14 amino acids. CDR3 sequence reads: CASSRQWQGDTQYF. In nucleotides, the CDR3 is TGTGCCAGCAGTAGACAGTGGCAGGGAGATACGCAGTATTTT.

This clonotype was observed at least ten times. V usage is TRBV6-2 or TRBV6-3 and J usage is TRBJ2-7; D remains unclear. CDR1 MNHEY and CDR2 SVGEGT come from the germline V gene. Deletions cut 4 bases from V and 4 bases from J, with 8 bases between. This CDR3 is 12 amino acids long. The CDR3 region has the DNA TGTGCCAGCAGTTTAAGTCGGTACGAGCAGTACTTC. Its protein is CASSLSRYEQYF.

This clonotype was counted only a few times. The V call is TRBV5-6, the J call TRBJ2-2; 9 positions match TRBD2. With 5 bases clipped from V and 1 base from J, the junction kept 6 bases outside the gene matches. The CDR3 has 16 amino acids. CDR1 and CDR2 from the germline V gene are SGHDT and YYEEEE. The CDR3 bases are TGTGCCAGCAGACTAGGACTAGCGCTGAACACCGGGGAGCTGTTTTTT. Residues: CASRLGLALNTGELFF. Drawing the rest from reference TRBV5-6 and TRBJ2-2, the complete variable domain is DAGVTQSPTHLIKTRGQQVTLRCSPKSGHDTVSWYQQALGQGPQFIFQYYEEEERQRGNFPDRFSGHQFPNYSSELNVNALLLGDSALYLCASRLGLALNTGELFFGEGSRLTVL.

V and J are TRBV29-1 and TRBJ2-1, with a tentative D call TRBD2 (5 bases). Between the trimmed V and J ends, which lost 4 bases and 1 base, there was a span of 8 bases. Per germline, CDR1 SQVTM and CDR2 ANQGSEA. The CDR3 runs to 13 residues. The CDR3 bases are TGCAGCGTTGGAGGGAGATCCTACAATGAGCAGTTCTTC. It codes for CSVGGRSYNEQFF.

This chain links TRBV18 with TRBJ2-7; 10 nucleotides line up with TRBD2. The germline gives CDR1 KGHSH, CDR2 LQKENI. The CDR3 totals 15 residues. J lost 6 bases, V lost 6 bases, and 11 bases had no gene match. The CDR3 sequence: CASSPRAGGFREQYF. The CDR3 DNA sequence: TGTGCCAGCTCTCCCAGAGCGGGAGGGTTTCGCGAGCAGTACTTC.

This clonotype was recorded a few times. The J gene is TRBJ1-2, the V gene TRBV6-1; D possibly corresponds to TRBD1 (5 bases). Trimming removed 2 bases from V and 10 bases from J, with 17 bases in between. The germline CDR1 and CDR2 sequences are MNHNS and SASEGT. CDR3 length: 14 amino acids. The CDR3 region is CASSERSGNSPYTF. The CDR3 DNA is TGTGCCAGCAGTGAACGCTCAGGGAATTCCCCCTACACCTTC.

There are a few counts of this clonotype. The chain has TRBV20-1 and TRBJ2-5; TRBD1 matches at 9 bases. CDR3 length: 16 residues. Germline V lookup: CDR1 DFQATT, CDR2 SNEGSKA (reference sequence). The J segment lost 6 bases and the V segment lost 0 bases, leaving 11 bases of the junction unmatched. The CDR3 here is CSARDPRTGGSKTQYF. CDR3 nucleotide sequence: TGCAGTGCTAGAGATCCACGAACAGGGGGCTCAAAGACCCAGTACTTC.

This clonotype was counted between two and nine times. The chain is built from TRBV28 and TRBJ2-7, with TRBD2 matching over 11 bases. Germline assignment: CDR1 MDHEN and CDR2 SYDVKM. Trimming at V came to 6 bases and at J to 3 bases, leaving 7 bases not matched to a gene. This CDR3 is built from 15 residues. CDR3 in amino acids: CASRSPGTSGYEQYF. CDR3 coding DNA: TGTGCCAGCAGGTCCCCCGGGACTAGCGGCTACGAGCAGTACTTC.

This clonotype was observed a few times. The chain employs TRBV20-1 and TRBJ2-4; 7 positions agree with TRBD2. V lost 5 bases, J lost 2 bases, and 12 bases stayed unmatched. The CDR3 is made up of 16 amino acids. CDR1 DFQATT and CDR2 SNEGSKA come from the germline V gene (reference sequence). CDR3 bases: TGCAGTGCTGGAAAAGGCGGGAGCATATCCAAAAACATTCAGTACTTC. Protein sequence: CSAGKGGSISKNIQYF.

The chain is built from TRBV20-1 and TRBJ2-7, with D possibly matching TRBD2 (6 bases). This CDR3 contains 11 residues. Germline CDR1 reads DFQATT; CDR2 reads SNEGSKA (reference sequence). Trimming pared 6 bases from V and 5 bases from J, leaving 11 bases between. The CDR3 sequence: CSATPGDEQYF. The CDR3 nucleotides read TGCAGTGCCACCCCGGGGGACGAGCAGTACTTC.

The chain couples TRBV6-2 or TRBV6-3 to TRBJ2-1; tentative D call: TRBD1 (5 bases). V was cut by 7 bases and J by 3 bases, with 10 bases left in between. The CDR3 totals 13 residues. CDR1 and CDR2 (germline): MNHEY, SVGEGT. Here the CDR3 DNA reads TGTGCCAGCAAAGGGGCGAGCTACAATGAGCAGTTCTTC. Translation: CASKGASYNEQFF.